This T cell receptor (beta chain) emerged from a study of PD-L1 blockade in urothelial cancer. Study-level background: Atezolizumab, begun by patients around 2014, was given at 1,200 mg intravenously every 3 weeks. Patients arrived having already received 0 to 3 prior chemotherapy regimens. Blood analyses occurred 3 weeks (second dose) and 6 weeks post treatment start. Regarding the study as a whole: Tumor-linked clones in blood grew more by 3 weeks in durable-benefit patients.

Libraries were prepared by immunoSEQ multiplex PCR; TCRdb keeps only in-frame clonotypes and omits some of them. The sample lists approximately 38,000 clones, roughly 90% occurring once. Concerning this clone itself: Its antigen is not known.

CDR3 size: 13 residues. Germline V gene sequence: CDR1 SQVTM, CDR2 ANQGSEA. With 3 bases removed from V and 6 bases from J, the gap between germline ends came to 12 bases. The clonotype was recovered from a man in his sixties with urothelial cancer. Sequencing was performed on PBMCs, taken around atezolizumab (anti-PD-L1) treatment. The rearrangement links TRBV29-1 to TRBJ1-5; D perhaps matches TRBD1 (5 bases). In DNA form, the CDR3 reads TGCAGCGTTGATCCGGGGGATGGTCAGCCCCAGCATTTT. Protein sequence: CSVDPGDGQPQHF.